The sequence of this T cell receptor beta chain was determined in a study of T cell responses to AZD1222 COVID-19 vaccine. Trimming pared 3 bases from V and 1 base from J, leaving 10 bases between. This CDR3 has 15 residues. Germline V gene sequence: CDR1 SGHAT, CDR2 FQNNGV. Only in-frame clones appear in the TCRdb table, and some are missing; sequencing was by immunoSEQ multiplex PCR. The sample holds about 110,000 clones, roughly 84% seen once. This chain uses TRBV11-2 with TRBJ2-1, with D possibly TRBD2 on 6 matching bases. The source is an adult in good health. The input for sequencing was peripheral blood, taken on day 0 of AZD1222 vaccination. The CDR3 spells CASSLVGGSYNEQFF. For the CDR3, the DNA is TGTGCCAGCAGCTTGGTGGGAGGTTCCTACAATGAGCAGTTCTTC.